This entry lists 7 T cell receptor beta chains sequenced from one sample in a study of T cells in Graves' hyperthyroidism and ophthalmopathy (dated by TCRdb to between 2018 and 2021). Library method: multiplex PCR. The sequencer listed for this sample is Illumina HiSeq 2000. The TCR beta CDR3 regions were amplified from the RNA transcripts. A first-round RT-PCR of the TCR CDR3 used the HTBI primer set with the Qiagen OneStep RT-PCR kit. In-frame beta chains were kept once TCRdb had trimmed the public reads at Q25 with fastp and called clones with MiXCR. Rows are combined by CDR3 protein, so each entry shows the most common genes and DNA. The sample has around 300,000 distinct CDR3 sequences on record, 20% to 25% of them singletons. Around 62% of the sample belongs to the ten largest clones. The sample was blood. The receptors derive from a man under 40 with Graves' ophthalmopathy.

This clonotype appeared many times. The chain uses TRBV11-2 and TRBJ2-7, with 11 bases that match TRBD1. This CDR3 comprises 14 residues. In germline, CDR1 is SGHAT, CDR2 FQNNGV. V dropped 5 bases and J dropped 4; count of bases not matched to a gene: 4. The CDR3 region has the DNA TGTGCCAGCAGCCCCGGGACAGGGGGTTACGAGCAGTACTTC. Translation: CASSPGTGGYEQYF. The entire variable domain, with the rest obtained from reference TRBV11-2 and TRBJ2-7, is as follows: EAGVAQSPRYKIIEKRQSVAFWCNPISGHATLYWYQQILGQGPKLLIQFQNNGVVDDSQLPKDRFSAERLKGVDSTLKIQPAKLEDSAVYLCASSPGTGGYEQYFGPGTRLTVT.

This clonotype appeared a few times. The V and J genes are TRBV3-1 and TRBJ2-7, with no clear D. The CDR3 sequence is 15 residues long. Trimming pared 0 bases from V and 4 bases from J, leaving 13 bases between. Germline V gene sequence: CDR1 LGHDT, CDR2 YNNKEL (reference sequence). The CDR3 loop reads CASSQEGSQNYEQYF. DNA of the CDR3: TGTGCCAGCAGCCAAGAAGGGTCCCAAAATTACGAGCAGTACTTC.

This chain joins TRBV20-1 and TRBJ2-3, with TRBD2 matching 7 bases. Germline assignment: CDR1 DFQATT and CDR2 SNEGSKA (reference sequence). The CDR3 loop spans 15 amino acids. V was pared by 0 bases and J by 4 bases, with 7 bases of the junction left unmatched. The CDR3 protein is CSARDPVGGADTQYF. CDR3 sequence (DNA): TGCAGTGCTAGAGATCCAGTGGGAGGGGCAGATACGCAGTATTTT.

This clonotype was detected many times. The chain carries TRBV24-1 and TRBJ2-5, with 9 positions matching TRBD1. The germline V gene has CDR1 KGHDR and CDR2 SFDVKD. The V gene end was trimmed by 10 bases and the J gene end by 7 bases; junction bases not matched to a gene: 3. CDR3 length: 11 amino acids. Here the CDR3 reads CATGQGGTQYF. In nucleotides, the CDR3 is TGTGCCACGGGACAGGGCGGGACCCAGTACTTC.

On this clonotype: Lacking the conserved final phenylalanine or tryptophan, this CDR3 likely reflects a read error. This rearrangement joins TRBV6-5 to TRBJ2-1; D is ambiguous. The CDR3 consists of 13 residues. Germline V lookup: CDR1 MNHEY, CDR2 SVGAGI. V was pared by 0 bases and J by 4 bases, with 4 bases between. DNA of the CDR3: TGTGCCAGCAGTTACTCGCGGTACAATGAGCAGTTCCTC. It encodes CASSYSRYNEQFL.

This clonotype appeared a few times. The rearrangement joins TRBV7-9 to TRBJ1-2, with 9 bases matching TRBD1. Germline lookup yields CDR1 SEHNR and CDR2 FQNEAQ (reference sequence). J was trimmed by 4 bases and V by 5 bases; bases with no gene match: 5. The CDR3 has 14 residues. Here the CDR3 DNA reads TGTGCCAGCAGCCTCGGGACAGGGTTCTATGGCTACACCTTC. Amino acids: CASSLGTGFYGYTF.

V is TRBV2 and J is TRBJ2-7; D tentatively fits TRBD1 or TRBD2 (6 bases each). The CDR3 is 12 amino acids. V gave up 11 bases and J gave up 7 bases, with 18 bases separating them. Germline CDR1 reads SNHLY; CDR2 reads FYNNEI. For the CDR3, the DNA is TGTGCCTCCTGGGGGGCGGCCACGGAGCAGTACTTC. Translating it yields CASWGAATEQYF.